This passage covers 23 T cell receptor beta chains from one sample sequenced in a study of CD8+CD57+ T cells in acquired aplastic anemia. Genomic DNA constituted the template upon which TCR beta VDJ and CDR3 profiling was performed. TCRdb re-called the reads through MiXCR, storing one row per CDR3 protein. The sample shows roughly 190,000 distinct CDR3 sequences, around half of them seen only once. Sequencing was done on a sample of sorted CD4+, CD8+, or CD8+CD57+ T cells (not recorded which) from PBMCs. Receptors originate from a human donor in good health, serving as a control.

In its sample, this clonotype was seen many times. The rearrangement uses TRBV5-8 and TRBJ1-2; 7 nucleotides align to TRBD1. This CDR3 is built from 13 residues. V shed 5 bases and J 5 bases; nucleotides not matched to a gene: 6. Germline V gives CDR1 SGHTS, CDR2 YDEGEE. CDR3 coding DNA: TGTGCCAGCAGTCCTACAGGGGTTTATGGCTACACCTTC. This gives the protein CASSPTGVYGYTF.

The genes are TRBV10-2 and TRBJ2-7; 7 nucleotides agree with TRBD1. The CDR3 length is 11 residues. V dropped 7 bases and J dropped 5; count of bases not matched to a gene: 2. Germline V gives CDR1 WSHSY, CDR2 SAAADI. The CDR3 reads CASTQGDEQYF. The CDR3 DNA sequence: TGCGCCAGCACCCAGGGGGACGAGCAGTACTTC.

This clonotype counts as medium-sized (0.01 to 0.1%). The chain recombines TRBV29-1 with TRBJ2-6, with TRBD1 as a possible D gene (6 bases). Trimming pared 4 bases from V and 0 bases from J, leaving 7 bases between. CDR3 length: 14 residues. Looked up from germline, CDR1 is SQVTM and CDR2 is ANQGSEA. Here the CDR3 reads CSVVGGSGANVLTF. The CDR3 nucleotides read TGCAGCGTTGTAGGGGGCTCTGGGGCCAACGTCCTGACTTTC.

This sequence joins TRBV10-3 and TRBJ2-7; TRBD1 aligns across 7 bases. The CDR3 has 15 amino acids. The germline CDR1 and CDR2 sequences are ENHRY and SYGVKD. With V trimmed by 7 bases and J by 7 bases, 16 bases remained unmatched. The CDR3 spells CAITPEGQSQGEQYF. The CDR3 coding sequence is TGTGCCATCACTCCTGAGGGACAGAGTCAAGGTGAGCAGTACTTC.

This chain uses TRBV20-1 with TRBJ2-7; the match to TRBD1 covers 9 bases. The germline V gene encodes CDR1 DFQATT and CDR2 SNEGSKA (reference sequence). Trimming cost V 6 bases and J 5 bases; bases outside gene matches: 5. This CDR3 has 12 amino acids. CDR3 protein: CSAGQGPHEQYF. CDR3 nucleotides: TGCAGTGCCGGACAGGGGCCCCACGAGCAGTACTTC.

This clonotype was observed at least ten times. The chain uses TRBV27 and TRBJ2-5, with D possibly TRBD1 on 5 matching bases. This CDR3 spans 13 amino acids. V shed 6 bases and J shed 1 base, with 9 bases lying between them. CDR1 and CDR2 from the germline V gene are MNHEY and SMNVEV (reference sequence). The CDR3 region has the DNA TGTGCCAGCAGATCCACAGGCCAAGAGACCCAGTACTTC. This encodes CASRSTGQETQYF.

The chain employs TRBV7-2 and TRBJ2-5; 8 nucleotides line up with TRBD2. The CDR3 runs 15 residues. Trimming removed 5 bases from V and 5 bases from J; junction bases left unmatched: 10. CDR1 SGHTA and CDR2 FQGNSA come from the germline V gene. The CDR3 sequence: CASSERLAGGETQYF. CDR3 nucleotide sequence: TGTGCCAGCAGCGAGAGGCTAGCGGGCGGGGAGACCCAGTACTTC.

The table lists this clonotype with many counts. The chain links TRBV4-2 to TRBJ2-2; D is possibly TRBD2 (6 bases). The CDR3 loop spans 14 amino acids. The germline V gene encodes CDR1 LGHNA and CDR2 YNFKEQ. Trimming stripped 3 bases from V and 4 bases from J, with 9 bases between. CDR3 region: CASSQLGGTGELFF. As DNA, the CDR3 is TGTGCCAGCAGCCAGCTGGGGGGCACCGGGGAGCTGTTTTTT.

CDR3 DNA: TGTGCCAGTAGCCTTAGCGGGGGGACTTCGAACACCGGGGAGCTGTTTTTT. Its translation is CASSLSGGTSNTGELFF. The rearrangement uses TRBV25-1 and TRBJ2-2; TRBD2 matches at 10 bases. The V and J ends lost 9 bases and 0 bases, in that order; junction bases with no gene match: 10. This CDR3 comprises 17 residues. Germline values: CDR1 MGHDK, CDR2 SYGVNS.

J is TRBJ1-1 and V is TRBV25-1, with D unclear. The germline gives CDR1 MGHDK, CDR2 SYGVNS. The CDR3 contains 13 residues. With 5 bases removed from V and 10 bases from J, the gap between germline ends came to 17 bases. The CDR3 sequence is CASSPQDQLRAFF. As DNA, the CDR3 is TGTGCCAGCAGTCCCCAGGACCAACTCCGAGCTTTCTTT. The variable domain in full, with the rest retrieved from reference TRBV25-1 and TRBJ1-1, is EADIYQTPRYLVIGTGKKITLECSQTMGHDKMYWYQQDPGMELHLIHYSYGVNSTEKGDLSSESTVSRIRTEHFPLTLESARPSHTSQYLCASSPQDQLRAFFGQGTRLTVV.

The sample holds many counts of this clonotype. The chain uses TRBV5-1 and TRBJ2-7, with D tentatively TRBD1 or TRBD2 (6 bases each). The V gene lost 0 bases and the J gene lost 6 bases, with 13 bases spanning the gap. The germline V gene has CDR1 SGHRS and CDR2 YFSETQ. The length of the CDR3 is 14 residues. The CDR3 bases are TGCGCCAGCAGCTTGGCATCGGGGGCAGGCGAGCAGTACTTC. This gives the protein CASSLASGAGEQYF.

This clonotype was observed a few times. One end of the junction fails to match germline, which may point to a read error. The chain carries TRBV7-2 and TRBJ2-7; no definite D call. Looked up from germline, CDR1 is SGHTA and CDR2 is FQGNSA. This CDR3 has 14 amino acids. The CDR3: CASSASPTIYKQYF. The CDR3, as DNA: TGTGCCAGCAGCGCTAGTCCTACGATCTACAAGCAGTACTTC.

This clonotype was seen only once. The J gene is TRBJ2-1, the V gene TRBV2; 10 nucleotides align to TRBD2. The J segment lost 4 bases and the V segment lost 9 bases, leaving 9 bases of the junction unmatched. The CDR3 consists of 15 residues. Per the germline V gene, CDR1 is SNHLY and CDR2 is FYNNEI. The CDR3 DNA reads TGTGCCAGTAGTATAGCGGGGGGACTGTACAATGAGCAGTTCTTC. Its protein is CASSIAGGLYNEQFF.

This clonotype came up a few times. The V gene is TRBV25-1, the J gene TRBJ2-5; 10 bases agree with TRBD2. The CDR3 covers 21 residues. V dropped 9 bases and J dropped 0; count of bases not matched to a gene: 25. Germline values: CDR1 MGHDK, CDR2 SYGVNS. CDR3: CAREALLLAGLGGRDQETQYF. In DNA, the CDR3 is TGTGCCAGAGAGGCCTTACTACTAGCGGGGCTCGGGGGCCGTGACCAAGAGACCCAGTACTTC.

The J gene is TRBJ2-2, the V gene TRBV7-9; no definite D call. Germline CDR1 reads SEHNR; CDR2 reads FQNEAQ (reference sequence). With 3 bases removed from V and 0 bases from J, the gap between germline ends came to 8 bases. CDR3 length equals 15 residues. In DNA, the CDR3 is TGTGCCAGCAGCTTGGGCAGCACGAACACCGGGGAGCTGTTTTTT. Residues: CASSLGSTNTGELFF. Complete variable domain (other parts from reference TRBV7-9 and TRBJ2-2): DTGVSQNPRHKITKRGQNVTFRCDPISEHNRLYWYRQTLGQGPEFLTYFQNEAQLEKSRLLSDRFSAERPKGSFSTLEIQRTEQGDSAMYLCASSLGSTNTGELFFGEGSRLTVL.

The V call is TRBV5-1, the J call TRBJ1-1, with TRBD1 matching over 10 bases. Germline V CDR1 and CDR2: SGHRS, YFSETQ. The CDR3 is 14 amino acids. The ends lost 3 bases at V and 4 bases at J; junction bases unmatched: 3. The chain's CDR3 is CASSSTGGGTEAFF. CDR3 in DNA: TGCGCCAGCAGCTCGACAGGGGGCGGCACTGAAGCTTTCTTT.

This clonotype was seen at least ten times. The V and J genes are TRBV14 and TRBJ1-2, with D possibly being TRBD1 (5 bases). The CDR3 extends over 13 amino acids. From germline, CDR1 is SGHDN and CDR2 FVKESK. The V end lost 5 bases, the J end lost 3 bases, and 10 bases lay between the germline ends. The CDR3 protein is CASSRGLDYGYTF. In DNA, the CDR3 is TGTGCCAGCAGCAGGGGTCTGGACTATGGCTACACCTTC.

This clonotype was counted a single time. The genes are TRBV7-9 and TRBJ1-2, with a weak D call TRBD1 (6 bases). Germline V gene lookup returns CDR1 SEHNR and CDR2 FQNEAQ (reference sequence). CDR3 length: 18 residues. V lost 3 bases, J lost 6 bases, and 26 bases lay in between. The CDR3 DNA reads as TGTGCCAGCAGCTTGAGCCGTACTTTGACAGGCGCAAATGATGGCTACACCTTC. This codes for CASSLSRTLTGANDGYTF.

The CDR3 region has the DNA TGTGCCAGTAGTTCCGGGACAGCCACTGAAGCTTTCTTT. This encodes CASSSGTATEAFF. The genes are TRBV19 and TRBJ1-1; TRBD1 matches at 7 bases. CDR3 length: 13 amino acids. Unmatched junction bases numbered 4, after V lost 5 bases and J lost 4 bases. The germline CDR1 and CDR2 sequences are LNHDA and SQIVND (reference sequence).

This clonotype was picked up many times. The chain combines TRBV12-3 or TRBV12-4 with TRBJ1-4; TRBD1 matches 9 bases. Trimming at V came to 5 bases and at J to 6 bases, leaving 7 bases not matched to a gene. This CDR3 contains 15 residues. Written as DNA, the CDR3 is TGTGCCAGCAGTACGTACAGGGGGCAGTATGAAAAACTGTTTTTT. Amino acids: CASSTYRGQYEKLFF.

The chain employs TRBV7-2 and TRBJ2-7, with 7 positions matching TRBD2. Per germline, CDR1 SGHTA and CDR2 FQGNSA. The CDR3 has 13 residues. V dropped 6 bases and J dropped 3; count of bases not matched to a gene: 5. The CDR3 DNA reads TGTGCCAGCAGTGGCGGGGGAATCTACGAGCAGTACTTC. Protein: CASSGGGIYEQYF.

The V gene is TRBV7-2, the J gene TRBJ2-5, with TRBD2 identical over 8 bases. The V and J ends lost 6 bases and 3 bases, in that order; junction bases with no gene match: 9. This CDR3 region has 15 residues. CDR1 and CDR2 from the germline V gene are SGHTA and FQGNSA. The CDR3 spells CASSASPTSEETQYF. CDR3 DNA sequence: TGTGCCAGCAGTGCTAGCCCGACTAGCGAAGAGACCCAGTACTTC.

This sequence joins TRBV2 and TRBJ2-1; 9 bases fit TRBD2. Germline CDR1 is SNHLY and CDR2 is FYNNEI. CDR3 length: 17 amino acids. Trimming cost V 2 bases and J 5 bases; bases outside gene matches: 10. Here the CDR3 reads CASSESGLGGGDNEQFF. CDR3 DNA sequence: TGTGCCAGCAGTGAAAGTGGTTTAGGCGGGGGGGACAATGAGCAGTTCTTC.